One and the same sample provided the 27 T cell receptor beta chains below, sequenced in a study of early T cells in non-severe SARS-CoV-2 infection. MiXCR, applied by TCRdb to the 5' RACE reads, yields one record per CDR3 protein. The sample includes roughly 120,000 distinct CDR3 sequences, under 15% of them seen just once. Sequencing used whole blood. The receptors here all came from an adult who was a healthcare worker with PCR-confirmed SARS-CoV-2 infection or an uninfected control (not recorded which).

The V and J genes are TRBV7-8 and TRBJ2-1; tentatively, D is TRBD2 (5 bases). The germline CDR1 and CDR2 sequences are SGHVS and FQNEAQ. This CDR3 has 17 residues. Trimming removed 3 bases from V and 4 bases from J, with 19 bases in between. CDR3 amino acids: CASSLRGRGALYNEQFF. CDR3 sequence (DNA): TGTGCCAGCAGCTTGCGAGGTCGGGGTGCCCTATACAATGAGCAGTTCTTC.

In this sample, this clonotype turned up a few times. The V call is TRBV4-1, the J call TRBJ2-2; D might be TRBD2 (5 bases). Trimming shortened V by 2 bases and J by 1 base, and 11 bases separated the two germline ends. Germline V gene lookup returns CDR1 MGHRA and CDR2 YSYEKL. This CDR3 has 16 amino acids. CDR3 region: CASSQTRARNTGELFF. CDR3 nucleotide sequence: TGCGCCAGCAGCCAAACTAGGGCCAGGAACACCGGGGAGCTGTTTTTT.

This sequence joins TRBV4-1 and TRBJ2-7, with 15 positions matching TRBD2. Germline CDR1 reads MGHRA; CDR2 reads YSYEKL. CDR3 length: 20 residues. V gave up 4 bases and J gave up 2 bases; unmatched junction bases: 15. In nucleotides, the CDR3 is TGCGCCAGCAGCCCAAAACCCTCCGGGACTAGCGGGGGGAACGCCTACGAGCAGTACTTC. Translation gives CASSPKPSGTSGGNAYEQYF.

The sample holds many counts of this clonotype. The gene calls are TRBV27 and TRBJ1-1; maybe TRBD1 (6 bases). V lost 3 bases to trimming and J lost 2 bases, with 16 bases between them. Looked up from germline, CDR1 is MNHEY and CDR2 is SMNVEV (reference sequence). CDR3 length equals 16 residues. The CDR3 nucleotides are TGTGCCAGCAGTTTCGAGGGGGTTCCGGGAAACACTGAAGCTTTCTTT. It is translated as CASSFEGVPGNTEAFF.

This clonotype has more than one count but fewer than ten. The chain uses TRBV6-2 or TRBV6-3 and TRBJ1-1, with TRBD1 as a possible D gene (6 bases). This CDR3 region has 13 residues. Germline values: CDR1 MNHEY, CDR2 SVGEGT. Between the trimmed V and J ends, which lost 2 bases and 8 bases, there was a span of 12 bases. The CDR3, as DNA: TGTGCCAGCAGTTACCCGGGGGACAAAGAAGCTTTCTTT. Translated: CASSYPGDKEAFF.

This chain joins TRBV30 and TRBJ1-1; possible D gene TRBD1, 6 bases. CDR1 is GTSNPN and CDR2 is SVGIG in the germline V gene (reference sequence). The CDR3 is 12 residues long. Trimming stripped 5 bases from V and 4 bases from J, with 11 bases between. The chain's CDR3 is CAWGTFSTEAFF. The CDR3 region has the DNA TGTGCCTGGGGGACATTTAGCACTGAAGCTTTCTTT. The whole variable domain, filled in from reference TRBV30 and TRBJ1-1, reads SQTIHQWPATLVQPVGSPLSLECTVEGTSNPNLYWYRQAAGRGLQLLFYSVGIGQISSEVPQNLSASRPQDRQFILSSKKLLLSDSGFYLCAWGTFSTEAFFGQGTRLTVV.

This clonotype came up a few times. The rearrangement joins TRBV4-2 to TRBJ2-1, with 7 nucleotides matching TRBD2. This CDR3 spans 17 amino acids. With V trimmed by 3 bases and J by 0 bases, 8 bases remained unmatched. The germline V gene has CDR1 LGHNA and CDR2 YNFKEQ. CDR3 bases: TGTGCCAGCAGCCAGGGGAGGGCGGCTGGCTCCTACAATGAGCAGTTCTTC. Residues: CASSQGRAAGSYNEQFF.

This chain links TRBV30 with TRBJ2-7; no clear D gene. Germline CDR1 reads GTSNPN; CDR2 reads SVGIG (reference sequence). Between the trimmed V and J ends, which lost 3 bases and 2 bases, there was a span of 11 bases. There are 13 residues in the CDR3. The CDR3 here is CAWSPSTPYEQYF. The CDR3 DNA is TGTGCCTGGAGCCCCTCCACCCCCTACGAGCAGTACTTC. The full variable domain, in which reference TRBV30 and TRBJ2-7 provide the parts outside the CDR3, is SQTIHQWPATLVQPVGSPLSLECTVEGTSNPNLYWYRQAAGRGLQLLFYSVGIGQISSEVPQNLSASRPQDRQFILSSKKLLLSDSGFYLCAWSPSTPYEQYFGPGTRLTVT.

This clonotype has only a few counts. The V gene is TRBV12-5, the J gene TRBJ1-1; D gene uncertain. Between the trimmed V and J ends, which lost 4 bases and 2 bases, there was a span of 8 bases. Germline CDR1 is LGHNT and CDR2 is FRNRAP. This CDR3 has 13 amino acids. As DNA, the CDR3 is TGTGCTAGTGGTTCGGGCCCTAACACTGAAGCTTTCTTT. This translates into CASGSGPNTEAFF.

The J gene is TRBJ1-5, the V gene TRBV20-1; TRBD1 might be the D (6 bases). The CDR3 has 17 amino acids. V shed 0 bases and J shed 1 base, with 16 bases lying between them. CDR1 is DFQATT and CDR2 is SNEGSKA in the germline V gene (reference sequence). The CDR3 reads CSARDVTGARSNQPQHF. CDR3 coding DNA: TGCAGTGCTAGAGATGTCACGGGGGCGAGGAGCAATCAGCCCCAGCATTTT.

The chain couples TRBV7-8 to TRBJ2-4; D perhaps matches TRBD2 (5 bases). This CDR3 region has 18 residues. V lost 5 bases, J lost 0 bases, and 20 bases lay in between. Germline V gene data show CDR1 as SGHVS and CDR2 as FQNEAQ. The CDR3 bases are TGTGCCAGCAGCGCCGAGTTGGTGGACTTACTAGCCAAAAACATTCAGTACTTC. It encodes CASSAELVDLLAKNIQYF.

The chain is built from TRBV5-1 and TRBJ2-2; D unclear. Between the trimmed V and J ends, which lost 2 bases and 1 base, there was a span of 6 bases. Germline CDR1 and CDR2: SGHRS and YFSETQ. This CDR3 is 14 amino acids long. CDR3 DNA sequence: TGCGCCAGCAGCTTATTTCTGAACACCGGGGAGCTGTTTTTT. Amino acids: CASSLFLNTGELFF. Complete variable domain (other parts from reference TRBV5-1 and TRBJ2-2): KAGVTQTPRYLIKTRGQQVTLSCSPISGHRSVSWYQQTPGQGLQFLFEYFSETQRNKGNFPGRFSGRQFSNSRSEMNVSTLELGDSALYLCASSLFLNTGELFFGEGSRLTVL.

The chain employs TRBV27 and TRBJ2-3; TRBD2 aligns across 12 bases. The ends lost 4 bases at V and 4 bases at J; junction bases unmatched: 6. The CDR3 is made up of 16 amino acids. Germline CDR1 is MNHEY and CDR2 is SMNVEV (reference sequence). CDR3: CASSSLAGGRADTQYF. The CDR3 nucleotides are TGTGCCAGCAGTTCTCTAGCGGGGGGGCGCGCAGATACGCAGTATTTT.

This clonotype was found many times. The genes are TRBV4-1 and TRBJ2-3; 7 nucleotides line up with TRBD1. CDR1 and CDR2 (germline): MGHRA, YSYEKL. The CDR3 runs to 16 residues. J was trimmed by 2 bases and V by 5 bases; bases with no gene match: 10. The CDR3 region has the DNA TGCGCCAGCAGCTTGGAAATCGACAGGGCCACAGATACGCAGTATTTT. It codes for CASSLEIDRATDTQYF.

This clonotype has at least ten counts. The chain recombines TRBV5-1 with TRBJ2-5; TRBD2 agrees at 9 bases. Per the germline V gene, CDR1 is SGHRS and CDR2 is YFSETQ. Germline trimming cut 2 bases from V and 5 bases from J; bases unmatched to any gene: 7. The CDR3 has 15 amino acids. CDR3 in amino acids: CASSFTSGRGETQYF. For the CDR3, the DNA is TGCGCCAGCAGCTTCACTAGCGGGCGAGGGGAGACCCAGTACTTC.

This clonotype has at least ten counts. V usage is TRBV7-6 and J usage is TRBJ2-5, with TRBD1 matching 8 bases. J lost 8 bases, V lost 1 base, and 6 bases had no gene match. Per germline, CDR1 SGHVS and CDR2 FNYEAQ. The CDR3 sequence is 14 residues long. CDR3 bases: TGTGCCAGCAGCTTAGGGGGGACAGGAAGAACCCAGTACTTC. Protein product: CASSLGGTGRTQYF.

At least ten counts were recorded for this clonotype. The rearrangement joins TRBV5-1 to TRBJ2-1, with 10 bases that match TRBD2. The CDR3 has 15 amino acids. With 3 bases clipped from V and 2 bases from J, the junction kept 2 bases outside the gene matches. The germline gives CDR1 SGHRS, CDR2 YFSETQ. The CDR3 spells CASSSLAGAYNEQFF. CDR3 bases: TGCGCCAGCAGCTCCCTAGCGGGGGCCTACAATGAGCAGTTCTTC. Filled out from reference TRBV5-1 and TRBJ2-1, the complete variable domain reads KAGVTQTPRYLIKTRGQQVTLSCSPISGHRSVSWYQQTPGQGLQFLFEYFSETQRNKGNFPGRFSGRQFSNSRSEMNVSTLELGDSALYLCASSSLAGAYNEQFFGPGTRLTVL.

The rearrangement uses TRBV19 and TRBJ2-5; maybe TRBD1 (6 bases). Germline V gives CDR1 LNHDA, CDR2 SQIVND (reference sequence). The V end lost 7 bases, the J end lost 5 bases, and 23 bases lay between the germline ends. The CDR3 totals 16 residues. The CDR3 DNA reads as TGTGCCAGTATTGCCTCTGATGGCCAGGGGATGGAGACCCAGTACTTC. It yields the protein CASIASDGQGMETQYF.

This clonotype appeared a few times. CDR3 protein: CASSLGGSDLIGYTF. The CDR3, as DNA: TGTGCCAGCAGCTTAGGGGGGTCGGACCTAATCGGCTACACCTTC. The V gene is TRBV7-8, the J gene TRBJ1-2; tentatively, D is TRBD1 (5 bases). The germline gives CDR1 SGHVS, CDR2 FQNEAQ. V lost 1 base, J lost 8 bases, and 17 bases lay in between. The CDR3 has 15 residues.

V and J are TRBV9 and TRBJ2-3; either TRBD1 or TRBD2 may fit D (5 bases each). With 0 bases removed from V and 14 bases from J, the gap between germline ends came to 13 bases. The V gene's germline CDR1 is SGDLS and CDR2 YYNGEE. This CDR3 region has 12 residues. CDR3 coding DNA: TGTGCCAGCAGCGTAGTAAGGGGAGAGTTGTATTTT. Protein: CASSVVRGELYF.

This clonotype came up once. The rearrangement links TRBV5-6 to TRBJ2-3; D ambiguous. Trimming cost V 4 bases and J 2 bases, with 11 bases left between them. The CDR3 length is 14 residues. CDR1 and CDR2 from the germline V gene are SGHDT and YYEEEE. The chain's CDR3 is CASSPGFATDTQYF. Written as DNA, the CDR3 is TGTGCCAGCAGCCCTGGGTTCGCCACAGATACGCAGTATTTT. Using reference TRBV5-6 and TRBJ2-3 for the parts outside the CDR3, the full variable domain is DAGVTQSPTHLIKTRGQQVTLRCSPKSGHDTVSWYQQALGQGPQFIFQYYEEEERQRGNFPDRFSGHQFPNYSSELNVNALLLGDSALYLCASSPGFATDTQYFGPGTRLTVL.

This clonotype came up a few times. The rearrangement links TRBV11-2 to TRBJ2-2; D is perhaps TRBD1 (5 bases). The germline V gene encodes CDR1 SGHAT and CDR2 FQNNGV. This CDR3 contains 15 residues. The V and J ends lost 5 bases and 4 bases respectively, with 14 bases between them. CDR3 nucleotides: TGTGCCAGCAGCCGATGGGGTACAGGCACCGGGGAGCTGTTTTTT. It translates to CASSRWGTGTGELFF.

The chain joins TRBV19 to TRBJ1-2; D is unresolved. V was clipped by 3 bases and J by 0 bases, with 8 bases between them. This CDR3 has 14 amino acids. Germline V gene lookup returns CDR1 LNHDA and CDR2 SQIVND (reference sequence). The CDR3 reads CASSIGRANYGYTF. DNA for the CDR3: TGTGCCAGTAGTATTGGACGAGCTAACTATGGCTACACCTTC.

This chain connects TRBV15 to TRBJ1-1; D remains ambiguous. Germline CDR1 LNHNV, CDR2 YYDKDF (reference sequence). CDR3 size: 12 residues. Trimming pared 1 base from V and 7 bases from J, leaving 7 bases between. As DNA, the CDR3 is TGTGCCACCAGCAGAGCGGGAGTTGAAGCTTTCTTT. Translated, it gives CATSRAGVEAFF.

The rearrangement links TRBV5-6 to TRBJ2-3; D is tentatively TRBD1 or TRBD2 (5 bases each). Germline V lookup: CDR1 SGHDT, CDR2 YYEEEE. This CDR3 comprises 13 residues. With 4 bases removed from V and 6 bases from J, the gap between germline ends came to 12 bases. This CDR3 is CASSRGFHDTQYF. DNA of the CDR3: TGTGCCAGCAGCCGGGGCTTCCACGATACGCAGTATTTT.

V and J are TRBV3-1 and TRBJ1-1; D remains unclear. V lost 3 bases and J lost 4, with 9 bases in between. Germline V gene data show CDR1 as LGHDT and CDR2 as YNNKEL (reference sequence). This CDR3 contains 13 residues. This chain's CDR3 is CASSHVVSTEAFF. CDR3 bases: TGTGCCAGCAGCCACGTGGTATCCACTGAAGCTTTCTTT.

This clonotype showed up just a few times. J is TRBJ1-2 and V is TRBV20-1; D is perhaps TRBD1 (6 bases). Trimming shortened V by 4 bases and J by 2 bases, and 17 bases separated the two germline ends. The CDR3 sequence is 15 residues long. Germline V CDR1 and CDR2: DFQATT, SNEGSKA (reference sequence). The chain's CDR3 is CSANPPGTPNYGYTF. As DNA, the CDR3 is TGCAGTGCTAACCCACCCGGGACACCGAACTATGGCTACACCTTC.